The 28 T cell receptor beta chains reported below all come from one sample, sequenced in a study of T cell responses to AZD1222 COVID-19 vaccine. Generated by immunoSEQ multiplex PCR, the TCRdb table keeps only in-frame clones and is missing some. There are 60,000 to 85,000 clones in the sample; about 83% occur only once, and roughly 28% lies in the top ten. This specimen consisted of peripheral blood, obtained 28 days after the second dose of the MenACWY control vaccine. The source of these receptors is an adult who received the MenACWY meningococcal vaccine as a control.

This rearrangement joins TRBV6-1 to TRBJ2-4; 13 nucleotides line up with TRBD2. Looked up from germline, CDR1 is MNHNS and CDR2 is SASEGT. Trimming took 0 bases from V and 3 from J; bases not matched to a gene: 11. The CDR3 has 20 amino acids. CDR3 sequence reads: CASSEATSGRAGGYKNIQYF. CDR3 DNA: TGTGCCAGCAGTGAAGCTACTAGCGGGAGGGCAGGGGGTTACAAAAACATTCAGTACTTC.

The rearrangement uses TRBV19 and TRBJ1-5; D unclear. V lost 0 bases to trimming and J lost 0 bases, with 6 bases between them. Germline V gives CDR1 LNHDA, CDR2 SQIVND (reference sequence). CDR3 length: 15 residues. The CDR3 reads CASSIDRDSNQPQHF. The CDR3 region has the DNA TGTGCCAGTAGTATAGATAGGGATAGCAATCAGCCCCAGCATTTT.

This clone was detected ten times or more. CDR3 nucleotide sequence: TGCAGCGTTGAAAACGTCTCCGGGGTCCGACACTACACCTTC. Translation: CSVENVSGVRHYTF. This chain connects TRBV29-1 to TRBJ1-2; D is uncertain. V was clipped by 2 bases and J by 10 bases, with 20 bases between them. Germline assignment: CDR1 SQVTM and CDR2 ANQGSEA. This CDR3 is built from 14 residues.

The J gene is TRBJ1-1, the V gene TRBV10-3; 10 bases align to TRBD1. V dropped 6 bases and J dropped 4; count of bases not matched to a gene: 5. The germline CDR1 and CDR2 sequences are ENHRY and SYGVKD. CDR3 length: 14 amino acids. The CDR3: CAIREGQGSTEAFF. For the CDR3, the DNA is TGTGCCATCAGAGAGGGACAGGGGAGCACTGAAGCTTTCTTT.

The J gene is TRBJ2-3, the V gene TRBV7-2, with 9 positions matching TRBD2. Germline trimming cut 1 base from V and 3 bases from J; bases unmatched to any gene: 2. The CDR3 spans 15 residues. CDR1 SGHTA and CDR2 FQGNSA come from the germline V gene. The DNA for the CDR3 is TGTGCCAGCAGCTTAGGCGGGGGGGCAACAGATACGCAGTATTTT. Translation: CASSLGGGATDTQYF.

The chain links TRBV11-2 to TRBJ1-6, with D unresolved. Germline values: CDR1 SGHAT, CDR2 FQNNGV. V dropped 6 bases and J dropped 7 bases, with 7 bases sitting between them. This CDR3 has 12 amino acids. The CDR3 DNA reads TGTGCCAGCAGGGGCTTCAATTCACCCCTCCACTTT. This translates into CASRGFNSPLHF.

This chain links TRBV7-9 with TRBJ1-2; D gene ambiguous. The germline V gene encodes CDR1 SEHNR and CDR2 FQNEAQ (reference sequence). The CDR3 covers 14 residues. Trimming removed 5 bases from V and 2 bases from J, with 12 bases in between. The CDR3 sequence is CASSPLERNYGYTF. DNA for the CDR3: TGTGCCAGCAGCCCCCTCGAGAGGAACTATGGCTACACCTTC.

The gene calls are TRBV18 and TRBJ2-1; D is unclear. The germline gives CDR1 KGHSH, CDR2 LQKENI. CDR3 length: 15 amino acids. V shed 4 bases and J shed 3 bases, with 13 bases lying between them. CDR3 sequence reads: CASSRAEALYNEQFF. The CDR3 bases are TGTGCCAGCTCACGGGCGGAAGCACTCTACAATGAGCAGTTCTTC.

The rearrangement uses TRBV7-3 and TRBJ2-3, with 12 bases fitting TRBD1. Per germline, CDR1 SGHTA and CDR2 FQGTGA. The ends lost 5 bases at V and 9 bases at J; junction bases unmatched: 9. This CDR3 has 15 residues. CDR3 protein: CASSPTGTGGGTQYF. DNA for the CDR3: TGTGCCAGCAGCCCCACCGGGACAGGGGGCGGCACGCAGTATTTT.

The CDR3 bases are TGTGCCAGCAGCCCACAGGGGGCTAGCGCAGATACGCAGTATTTT. Residues: CASSPQGASADTQYF. The chain uses TRBV7-8 and TRBJ2-3; 9 bases agree with TRBD1. Per the germline V gene, CDR1 is SGHVS and CDR2 is FQNEAQ. This CDR3 is 15 amino acids long. V gave up 5 bases and J gave up 4 bases; unmatched junction bases: 7.

The rearrangement joins TRBV7-9 to TRBJ2-5, with TRBD2 as a possible D gene (6 bases). From germline, CDR1 is SEHNR and CDR2 FQNEAQ (reference sequence). The CDR3 loop spans 14 amino acids. V shed 0 bases and J shed 5 bases, with 10 bases lying between them. This chain's CDR3 is CASSLAMGGETQYF. The CDR3 DNA follows: TGTGCCAGCAGCTTAGCGATGGGGGGTGAGACCCAGTACTTC. Based on the CDR3 plus reference TRBV7-9 and TRBJ2-5, the full variable domain is DTGVSQNPRHKITKRGQNVTFRCDPISEHNRLYWYRQTLGQGPEFLTYFQNEAQLEKSRLLSDRFSAERPKGSFSTLEIQRTEQGDSAMYLCASSLAMGGETQYFGPGTRLLVL.

This clone was found once. This chain connects TRBV19 to TRBJ1-5; 8 nucleotides line up with TRBD1. The CDR3 runs 15 residues. V trimming: 1 base; J trimming: 4 bases; junction bases outside the gene matches: 3. The V gene's germline CDR1 is LNHDA and CDR2 SQIVND (reference sequence). CDR3 nucleotide sequence: TGTGCCAGTAGTATAGCCAGGGGGCTAAATCAGCCCCAGCATTTT. It encodes CASSIARGLNQPQHF.

The rearrangement links TRBV18 to TRBJ1-3; TRBD1 might be the D (5 bases). Germline values: CDR1 KGHSH, CDR2 LQKENI. With 3 bases removed from V and 2 bases from J, the gap between germline ends came to 11 bases. This CDR3 is built from 15 residues. CDR3 amino acids: CASSPSGGTGNTIYF. The CDR3 nucleotides are TGTGCCAGCTCACCTTCGGGGGGAACTGGAAACACCATATATTTT. Supplemented by reference TRBV18 and TRBJ1-3, the full variable domain reads NAGVMQNPRHLVRRRGQEARLRCSPMKGHSHVYWYRQLPEEGLKFMVYLQKENIIDESGMPKERFSAEFPKEGPSILRIQQVVRGDSAAYFCASSPSGGTGNTIYFGEGSWLTVV.

The rearrangement joins TRBV7-2 to TRBJ2-2; 11 bases align to TRBD2. Germline CDR1 and CDR2: SGHTA and FQGNSA. The length of the CDR3 is 15 residues. V shed 4 bases and J 7 bases; nucleotides not matched to a gene: 5. The CDR3 nucleotides read TGTGCCAGCAGCTCCACTAGCGGGAGTGGCGGGGAGCTGTTTTTT. This sequence encodes CASSSTSGSGGELFF.

This chain joins TRBV19 and TRBJ1-6; no reliable D call. V was trimmed by 7 bases and J by 10 bases, leaving 17 bases between them. The CDR3 is 14 amino acids. CDR1 LNHDA and CDR2 SQIVND come from the germline V gene (reference sequence). CDR3 DNA: TGTGCCAGTACCTGGGTTTCCGGTCAATCACCCCTCCACTTT. Its translation: CASTWVSGQSPLHF.

The genes are TRBV7-2 and TRBJ2-1; D possibly corresponds to TRBD1 (5 bases). Trimming pared 2 bases from V and 4 bases from J, leaving 9 bases between. CDR3 length equals 14 residues. In germline, CDR1 is SGHTA, CDR2 FQGNSA. CDR3 sequence: CASSLTQAYNEQFF. In DNA form, the CDR3 reads TGTGCCAGCAGCTTAACACAGGCTTACAATGAGCAGTTCTTC.

CDR3 sequence: CASSVRETQYF. CDR3 nucleotides: TGTGCCAGCAGCGTCCGGGAGACCCAGTACTTC. The genes are TRBV28 and TRBJ2-5, with D hard to call. CDR3 length equals 11 residues. V was shortened by 6 bases and J by 5 bases, with 7 bases between the two germline ends. The germline CDR1 and CDR2 sequences are MDHEN and SYDVKM.

The V and J genes are TRBV2 and TRBJ2-1; 11 bases align to TRBD2. Germline CDR1 reads SNHLY; CDR2 reads FYNNEI. This CDR3 is 14 amino acids long. Trimming cost V 3 bases and J 8 bases; bases outside gene matches: 3. CDR3 nucleotides: TGTGCCAGCAGTGATCTACTAGCGGGAGATGAGCAGTTCTTC. It specifies CASSDLLAGDEQFF.

This sequence joins TRBV23-1 and TRBJ2-7, with D perhaps TRBD1 (5 bases). Being an ORF, TRBV23-1 has a function that is uncertain. The CDR3 runs 15 residues. V was cut by 0 bases and J by 0 bases, with 9 bases left in between. The CDR3 is CASSQSGQSSYEQYF. The CDR3 bases are TGCGCCAGCAGTCAATCGGGGCAGAGCTCCTACGAGCAGTACTTC.

The V gene is TRBV7-2, the J gene TRBJ2-1; TRBD2 matches 8 bases. V lost 1 base and J lost 12; bases outside the gene matches: 8. Germline CDR1 is SGHTA and CDR2 is FQGNSA. CDR3 length: 14 residues. CDR3 DNA: TGTGCCAGCAGCTTAGATAGCGGGGAGAGGGGGCAGTTCTTC. Its protein product is CASSLDSGERGQFF. The whole variable domain, remainder taken from reference TRBV7-2 and TRBJ2-1, is GAGVSQSPSNKVTEKGKDVELRCDPISGHTALYWYRQSLGQGLEFLIYFQGNSAPDKSGLPSDRFSAERTGGSVSTLTIQRTQQEDSAVYLCASSLDSGERGQFFGPGTRLTVL.

J is TRBJ2-1 and V is TRBV4-1, with D unresolved. V shed 5 bases and J shed 2 bases, with 13 bases lying between them. This CDR3 is 15 amino acids long. Germline lookup yields CDR1 MGHRA and CDR2 YSYEKL. CDR3 sequence (DNA): TGCGCCAGCAGCTTAACTATAGGCGCCTACAATGAGCAGTTCTTC. It encodes CASSLTIGAYNEQFF.

This chain connects TRBV7-6 to TRBJ2-7; a possible D gene is TRBD2 (7 bases). Trimming left V 1 base short and J 6 bases short, with 13 bases between. This CDR3 has 14 amino acids. Per germline, CDR1 SGHVS and CDR2 FNYEAQ. This CDR3 is CASSLERGAREQYF. CDR3 DNA: TGTGCCAGCAGCTTAGAACGGGGGGCGCGCGAGCAGTACTTC. Based on the CDR3 plus reference TRBV7-6 and TRBJ2-7, the full variable domain is GAGVSQSPRYKVTKRGQDVALRCDPISGHVSLYWYRQALGQGPEFLTYFNYEAQQDKSGLPNDRFSAERPEGSISTLTIQRTEQRDSAMYRCASSLERGAREQYFGPGTRLTVT.

This chain links TRBV5-1 with TRBJ2-7; D ambiguous. The CDR3 length is 14 residues. The V gene's germline CDR1 is SGHRS and CDR2 YFSETQ. Trimming removed 0 bases at V and 2 bases at J, with 9 bases between. The CDR3 coding sequence is TGCGCCAGCAGCTTGGCCCCTTTTCCCTACGAGCAGTACTTC. This gives the protein CASSLAPFPYEQYF.

This clone has only a few counts. The chain carries TRBV5-6 and TRBJ2-1; D is unresolved. The CDR3 spans 13 residues. Germline loops: CDR1 SGHDT, CDR2 YYEEEE. With 0 bases removed from V and 3 bases from J, the gap between germline ends came to 4 bases. CDR3 nucleotide sequence: TGTGCCAGCAGCTTGGGCAACTACAATGAGCAGTTCTTC. Residues: CASSLGNYNEQFF.

The chain combines TRBV7-8 with TRBJ1-5; TRBD1 matches 10 bases. This CDR3 comprises 15 residues. Germline values: CDR1 SGHVS, CDR2 FQNEAQ. With 4 bases clipped from V and 6 bases from J, the junction kept 6 bases outside the gene matches. The CDR3 bases are TGTGCCAGCAGCTCCGGGACAGGGGTCGGTCAGCCCCAGCATTTT. Its protein product is CASSSGTGVGQPQHF.

In nucleotides, the CDR3 is TGCGCCAGCAGCCAAGATTCAGGGTATGAGCAGTTCTTC. Residues: CASSQDSGYEQFF. The rearrangement uses TRBV4-1 and TRBJ2-1, with D perhaps matching TRBD1 (5 bases). The CDR3 runs 13 residues. Trimming stripped 0 bases from V and 8 bases from J, with 8 bases between. Looked up from germline, CDR1 is MGHRA and CDR2 is YSYEKL.

The V call is TRBV6-5, the J call TRBJ2-7; 8 nucleotides match TRBD1. Germline V gene data show CDR1 as MNHEY and CDR2 as SVGAGI. Losses at the gene ends were 7 bases for V and 6 bases for J; bases not matched to a gene: 11. The length of the CDR3 is 14 residues. The CDR3 nucleotides read TGTGCCAGCACTGTGGCAGGGGGCAATGGCGAGCAGTACTTC. It encodes CASTVAGGNGEQYF.

The chain's CDR3 is CASGINQPQHF. In DNA, the CDR3 is TGTGCCAGCGGCATTAATCAGCCCCAGCATTTT. J is TRBJ1-5 and V is TRBV27; no clear D. This CDR3 comprises 11 residues. The germline CDR1 and CDR2 sequences are MNHEY and SMNVEV (reference sequence). Trimming stripped 8 bases from V and 4 bases from J, with 6 bases between.